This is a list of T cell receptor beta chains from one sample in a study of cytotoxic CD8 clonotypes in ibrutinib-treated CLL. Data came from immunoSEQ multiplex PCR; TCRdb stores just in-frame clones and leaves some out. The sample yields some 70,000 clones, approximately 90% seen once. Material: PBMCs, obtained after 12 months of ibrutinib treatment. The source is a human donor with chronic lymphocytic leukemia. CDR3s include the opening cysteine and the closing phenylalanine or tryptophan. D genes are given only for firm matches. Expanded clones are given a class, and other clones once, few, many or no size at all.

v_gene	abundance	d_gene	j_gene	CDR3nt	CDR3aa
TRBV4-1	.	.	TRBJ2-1	TGCGCCAGCAGCCAAAAAGCAGTTTACAATGAGCAGTTCTTC	CASSQKAVYNEQFF
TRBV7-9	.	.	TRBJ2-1	TGTGCCAGCAGCCACAATAGTGAAGGGAATGAGCAGTTCTTC	CASSHNSEGNEQFF
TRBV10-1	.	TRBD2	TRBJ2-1	TGCGCCAGCAGCGCCGGGACTAGCGGGAGGCACCGAATGCAGTTCTTC	CASSAGTSGRHRMQFF
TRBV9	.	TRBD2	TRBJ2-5	TGTGCCAGCAGCGCGGGGACTAGCGGGAGCTATACCCAGTACTTC	CASSAGTSGSYTQYF
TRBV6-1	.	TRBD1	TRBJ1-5	TGTGCCAGCAGTGAGAGTAGACAGGGAGGGGGCAATCAGCCCCAGCATTTT	CASSESRQGGGNQPQHF
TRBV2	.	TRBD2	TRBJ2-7	TGTGCCAGCAGTGACTCGGGCGGGAGTAGTAACTACGAGCAGTACTTC	CASSDSGGSSNYEQYF
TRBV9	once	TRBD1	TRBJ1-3	TGTGCCAGCAGCGTTCTCCCGACAGGGCGCTCTGGAAACACCATATATTTT	CASSVLPTGRSGNTIYF
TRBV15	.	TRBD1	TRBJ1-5	TGTGCCACCAGCAGAGGACAGGGGAACAATCAGCCCCAGCATTTT	CATSRGQGNNQPQHF
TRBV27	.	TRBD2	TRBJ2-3	TGTGCCAGCGGCCAAATAAAACTAGCGGGAAGGGCAGATACGCAGTATTTT	CASGQIKLAGRADTQYF
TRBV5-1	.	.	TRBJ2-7	TGCGCCAGCAGCCAGGACGGGTGGTCCCGGTACTACGAGCAGTACTTC	CASSQDGWSRYYEQYF
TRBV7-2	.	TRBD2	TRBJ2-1	TGTGCCAGCAGCTTAGTTTCAAGACTCCCTAGCGGGCAAGCGGAGGAGCAGTTCTTC	CASSLVSRLPSGQAEEQFF
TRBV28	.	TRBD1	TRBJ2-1	TGTGCCAGCAGGAGACAGGGTTCCGGCGATGAGCAGTTCTTC	CASRRQGSGDEQFF
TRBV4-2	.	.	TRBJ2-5	TGTGCCAGCAGCCAGAGATATACGGAAGAGACCCAGTACTTC	CASSQRYTEETQYF
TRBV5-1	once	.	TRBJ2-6	TGCGCCAGCAGTGGCGACTCTGGGGCCAACGTCCTGACTTTC	CASSGDSGANVLTF
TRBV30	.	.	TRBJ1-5	TGTGCCTGGAGTGATGTTCAGGGGTTGCGAAATCAGCCCCAGCATTTT	CAWSDVQGLRNQPQHF
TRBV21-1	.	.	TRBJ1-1	TGTGCCAGCAGCAAAGACCTGGTCCCGGGGAACACTGAAGCTTTCTTT	CASSKDLVPGNTEAFF
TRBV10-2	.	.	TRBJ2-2	TGCGCCAGCAGTGAAAGTATTCCCCATAAGGAGGAGCTGTTTTTT	CASSESIPHKEELFF
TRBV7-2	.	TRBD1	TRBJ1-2	TGTGCCAGCAGCACCTACAGGGGGCAGGGGGGCTACACCTTC	CASSTYRGQGGYTF
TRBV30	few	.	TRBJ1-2	TGTGCCTGGAACACAGGTGGTTATGGCTACACCTTC	CAWNTGGYGYTF
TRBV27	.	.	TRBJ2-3	TGTGCCAGCAGTTTATCTCTGGCAGTCACAGATACGCAGTATTTT	CASSLSLAVTDTQYF
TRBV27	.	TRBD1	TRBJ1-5	TGTGCCAGCAGTTTCAACGACAGGGGAAGACAGCCCCAGCATTTT	CASSFNDRGRQPQHF
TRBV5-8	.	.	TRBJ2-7	TGTGCCAGCAGCTTGGCATACGAGCAGTACTTC	CASSLAYEQYF
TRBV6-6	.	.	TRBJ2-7	TGTGCCAGCAGTACTGACAGTACTGGGAACGAGCAGTACTTC	CASSTDSTGNEQYF
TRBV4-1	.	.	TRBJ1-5	TGCGCCAGCAGCGACTTGGATCAGCCCCAGCATTTT	CASSDLDQPQHF
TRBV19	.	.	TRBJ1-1	TGTGCCAGTAGTGACCGGAGGTGGAACACTGAAGCTTTCTTT	CASSDRRWNTEAFF
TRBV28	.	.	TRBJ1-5	TGTGCCAGCAGACAGGGTGGGGCGGGGGGCAATCAGCCCCAGCATTTT	CASRQGGAGGNQPQHF
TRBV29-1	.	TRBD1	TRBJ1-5	TGCAGCGCCGGGACAGGGGGCGTGCAGCCCCAGCATTTT	CSAGTGGVQPQHF
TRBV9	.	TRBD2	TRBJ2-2	TGTGCCAGCAGCCGAGTAGCGGGAGGGAACACCGGGGAGCTGTTTTTT	CASSRVAGGNTGELFF
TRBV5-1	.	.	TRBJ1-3	TGCGCCAGCAGCTTAGGGGTTTCAGGCTCTGGAAACACCATATATTTT	CASSLGVSGSGNTIYF
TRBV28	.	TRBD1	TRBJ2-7	TGTGCCAGCAGTTTAGGGCGCCCTGGACAGGGTGTTCGGTACTTC	CASSLGRPGQGVRYF
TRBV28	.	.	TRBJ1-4	TGTGCCAGCAGCTTGGGGACCAGGAGGACTAATGAAAAACTGTTTTTT	CASSLGTRRTNEKLFF
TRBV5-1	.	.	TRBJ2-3	TGCGCCAGCAGCTCCCCAAGGGGCCAGGCGGGAGATACGCAGTATTTT	CASSSPRGQAGDTQYF
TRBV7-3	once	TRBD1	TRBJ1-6	TGTGCCAGCAGCTTACTGACAGGGGGTAATTCACCCCTCCACTTT	CASSLLTGGNSPLHF
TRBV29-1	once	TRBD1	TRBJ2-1	TGCAGCGTTGCCGGGACAGCCATCAACAATGAGCAGTTCTTC	CSVAGTAINNEQFF
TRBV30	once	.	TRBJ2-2	TGTGCCTGGAGTGGGGGGAGGCGGGTCAACACCGGGGAGCTGTTTTTT	CAWSGGRRVNTGELFF
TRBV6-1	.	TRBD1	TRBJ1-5	TGTGCCAGCACCTCTACAACAGGGGGCAATCAGCCCCAGCATTTT	CASTSTTGGNQPQHF
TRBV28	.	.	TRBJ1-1	TGTGCCAGCAGTTTAACGGGTCGGTCGCCCAACACTGAAGCTTTCTTT	CASSLTGRSPNTEAFF
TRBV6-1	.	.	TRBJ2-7	TGTGCCAGCACCCCGGGCTACGAGCAGTACTTC	CASTPGYEQYF
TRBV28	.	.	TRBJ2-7	TGTGCCAGCAGTATAGGGGGTCCCTACGAGCAGTACTTC	CASSIGGPYEQYF
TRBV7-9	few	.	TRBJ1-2	TGTGCCAGCAGCTTAGTCGGGGTCAGCTATGGCTACACCTTC	CASSLVGVSYGYTF
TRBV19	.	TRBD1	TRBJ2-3	TGTGCCAGTAGTATACAGACAGGGTCAGATACGCAGTATTTT	CASSIQTGSDTQYF
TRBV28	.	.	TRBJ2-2	TGTGCCAGCAGACGACCCAACACCGGGGAGCTGTTTTTT	CASRRPNTGELFF
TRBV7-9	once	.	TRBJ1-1	TGTGCCAGCAGCTTTGAGGGGTACACTGAAGCTTTCTTT	CASSFEGYTEAFF
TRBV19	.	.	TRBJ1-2	TGTGCCAGTATTGGGGGGGACATCCTTAACTATGGCTACACCTTC	CASIGGDILNYGYTF
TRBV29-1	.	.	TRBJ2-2	TGCAGCGTTGAGCAGAGGAGTCGTACCGGGGAGCTGTTTTTT	CSVEQRSRTGELFF
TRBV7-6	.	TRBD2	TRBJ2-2	TGTGCCAGCAGCCCACGTTGGCGGGAGAGACGAAACACCGGGGAGCTGTTTTTT	CASSPRWRERRNTGELFF
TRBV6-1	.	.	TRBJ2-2	TGTGCCAGCAGTACAGGGCGTAGCACCGGGGAGCTGTTTTTT	CASSTGRSTGELFF
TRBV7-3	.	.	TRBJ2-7	TGTGCCAGCAGCCCGGTTGATTCCTACGAGCAGTACTTC	CASSPVDSYEQYF
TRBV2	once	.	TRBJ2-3	TGTGCCAGCAGTACCCGGGATACGCAGTATTTT	CASSTRDTQYF
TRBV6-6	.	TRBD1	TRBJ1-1	TGTGCCAGCAGTTACTCTCCAGGGGGGACTGAAGCTTTCTTT	CASSYSPGGTEAFF
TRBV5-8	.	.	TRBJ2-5	TGTGCCAGCAGCTTGATGGGGACCCGCGAGACCCAGTACTTC	CASSLMGTRETQYF
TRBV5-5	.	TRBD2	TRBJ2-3	TGTGCCAGCAGTGGACTAGTTGGCACAGATACGCAGTATTTT	CASSGLVGTDTQYF
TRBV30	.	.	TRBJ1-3	TGTGCCTGGAGTTTTGCGGGATCGGGGGGAAACACCATATATTTT	CAWSFAGSGGNTIYF
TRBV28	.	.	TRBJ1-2	TGTGCCAGCAACACTGGTCAGGGGCGGCCTCTCACGCCCCACTATGGCTACACCTTC	CASNTGQGRPLTPHYGYTF